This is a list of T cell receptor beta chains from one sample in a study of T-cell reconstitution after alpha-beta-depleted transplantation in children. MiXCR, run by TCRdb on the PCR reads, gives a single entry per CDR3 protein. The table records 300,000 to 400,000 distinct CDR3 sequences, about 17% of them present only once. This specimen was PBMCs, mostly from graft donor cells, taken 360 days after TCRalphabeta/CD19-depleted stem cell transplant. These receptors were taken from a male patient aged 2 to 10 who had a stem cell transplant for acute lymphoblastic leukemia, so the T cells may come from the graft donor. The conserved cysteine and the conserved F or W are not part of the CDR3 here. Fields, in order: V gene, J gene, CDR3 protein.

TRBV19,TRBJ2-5,ASSIQVGTAETQY
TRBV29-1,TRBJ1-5,SVGSDRPNQPQH
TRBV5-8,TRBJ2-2,ASRQRARTGNTGELF
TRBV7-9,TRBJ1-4,ASSLDLELNEKLF
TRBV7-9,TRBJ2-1,ASSSTTGQLGIEQF
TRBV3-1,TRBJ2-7,ASSQDFGEQY
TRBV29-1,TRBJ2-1,SAHRETWGYYNKQF
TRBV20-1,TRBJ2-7,SAPDRNSYEQY
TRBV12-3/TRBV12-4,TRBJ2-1,ASSFTGGVPYNEQF
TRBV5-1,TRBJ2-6,ASSLGSSNSGANVLT
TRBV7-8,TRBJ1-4,ASSLGGQGGEKLF
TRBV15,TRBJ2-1,ATSPTVSSYNEQF
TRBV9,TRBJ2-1,ASSVGGLVYNEQF
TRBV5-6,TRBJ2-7,ASSIERASREQY
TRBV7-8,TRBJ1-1,ASSLAGEAF
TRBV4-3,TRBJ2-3,ASSRGTSGRLTDTQY
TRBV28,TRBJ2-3,ASSLFLGQGLADTQY